One sample yielded the 12 T cell receptor beta chains listed below, sequenced in a study of blood T cell repertoires in COVID-19. Here immunoSEQ multiplex PCR was the method, and the copy in TCRdb shows in-frame clones only, minus some. The sample has 52,000 or so clones; roughly three quarters are singletons. The sequenced sample was peripheral blood. The receptors stem from a man aged 50 to 59 with active or convalescent COVID-19.

The chain is built from TRBV11-2 and TRBJ2-3; D remains ambiguous. The CDR3 consists of 13 residues. Looked up from germline, CDR1 is SGHAT and CDR2 is FQNNGV. Trimming left V 0 bases short and J 6 bases short, with 7 bases between. As DNA, the CDR3 is TGTGCCAGCAGCTTAGATAAGCTCGATACGCAGTATTTT. It specifies CASSLDKLDTQYF.

The chain links TRBV5-6 to TRBJ2-2; D is ambiguous. The CDR3 totals 13 residues. Germline CDR1 and CDR2: SGHDT and YYEEEE. Trimming removed 0 bases from V and 5 bases from J, with 5 bases in between. The CDR3 sequence: CASSLGRTGELFF. CDR3 nucleotides: TGTGCCAGCAGCTTGGGGCGGACCGGGGAGCTGTTTTTT.

V usage is TRBV3-1 (or the pseudogene TRBV3-2) and J usage is TRBJ1-5; D unresolved. CDR3 length equals 14 residues. Trimming removed 0 bases at V and 4 bases at J, with 7 bases between. Germline V lookup: CDR1 LGHDT, CDR2 YNNKEL (reference sequence). CDR3 protein: CASSQDFGNQPQHF. Here the CDR3 DNA reads TGTGCCAGCAGCCAAGATTTCGGGAATCAGCCCCAGCATTTT.

The V and J genes are TRBV11-2 and TRBJ1-5; D uncertain. Per the germline V gene, CDR1 is SGHAT and CDR2 is FQNNGV. V lost 2 bases to trimming and J lost 4 bases, with 12 bases between them. This CDR3 has 15 amino acids. CDR3 loop: CASSLNRQLNQPQHF. CDR3 nucleotide sequence: TGTGCCAGCAGCTTAAACAGACAACTTAATCAGCCCCAGCATTTT.

V is TRBV3-1 (or the pseudogene TRBV3-2) and J is TRBJ2-7, with D tentatively TRBD1 (6 bases). This CDR3 comprises 12 residues. V lost 0 bases to trimming and J lost 7 bases, with 7 bases between them. In germline, CDR1 is LGHDT, CDR2 YNNKEL (reference sequence). The CDR3, as DNA: TGTGCCAGCAGCCAAGAACAGGGAGAGCAGTACTTC. This gives the protein CASSQEQGEQYF.

The chain links TRBV13 to TRBJ1-2, with 8 nucleotides matching TRBD1. Germline CDR1 and CDR2: PRHDT and FYEKMQ (reference sequence). The CDR3 spans 14 residues. The trim removed 6 bases at V and 2 bases at J, leaving 5 bases unmatched. CDR3 sequence (DNA): TGTGCCAGCAGTTACGGACAGGGCAACTATGGCTACACCTTC. Its protein product is CASSYGQGNYGYTF.

This chain uses TRBV5-6 with TRBJ2-1, with 11 bases lining up with TRBD2. Germline V gene lookup returns CDR1 SGHDT and CDR2 YYEEEE. The CDR3 totals 16 residues. J gave up 4 bases and V 2 bases, and 5 bases lay outside the gene matches. The CDR3 here is CASSLPGTSGYNEQFF. In DNA form, the CDR3 reads TGTGCCAGCAGCTTACCCGGGACTAGCGGTTACAATGAGCAGTTCTTC.

This clone has only a few counts. The V gene is TRBV11-2, the J gene TRBJ1-1; 7 bases are shared with TRBD1. CDR3 length: 13 amino acids. The trim removed 1 base at V and 7 bases at J, leaving 3 bases unmatched. Germline V gene data show CDR1 as SGHAT and CDR2 as FQNNGV. The CDR3 DNA reads as TGTGCCAGCAGCTTAGGCCAGGGGGTTGAAGCTTTCTTT. Residues: CASSLGQGVEAFF.

The CDR3 DNA is TGTGCCAGCAGTAGAACTAGCGGGACCTACAATGAGCAGTTCTTC. Amino acid sequence: CASSRTSGTYNEQFF. V is TRBV6-5 and J is TRBJ2-1; 10 bases match TRBD2. The CDR3 has 15 residues. The V and J ends lost 5 bases and 2 bases, in that order; junction bases with no gene match: 3. Per the germline V gene, CDR1 is MNHEY and CDR2 is SVGAGI.

V is TRBV7-8 and J is TRBJ1-4, with D possibly TRBD1 on 5 matching bases. This CDR3 region has 16 residues. Germline V gene data show CDR1 as SGHVS and CDR2 as FQNEAQ. V lost 3 bases to trimming and J lost 7 bases, with 18 bases between them. The CDR3 coding sequence is TGTGCCAGCAGCTTGATCCCCATCTTCAGGGCTGAAAAACTGTTTTTT. Its protein product is CASSLIPIFRAEKLFF.

This clone turned up a few times. Its ends do not fully match the called genes, so a read error is possible. This chain connects TRBV19 to TRBJ2-1, with 10 bases fitting TRBD1. Germline CDR1 reads LNHDA; CDR2 reads SQIVND (reference sequence). The CDR3 sequence is 12 residues long. The CDR3 DNA sequence: TGTGCCAGTCATGCGGGACAGGGGTACTCGGTCTTC. Protein: CASHAGQGYSVF.

This clone turned up a few times. V is TRBV30 and J is TRBJ1-2; 7 bases match TRBD1. Germline CDR1 and CDR2: GTSNPN and SVGIG (reference sequence). The ends lost 5 bases at V and 7 bases at J; junction bases unmatched: 7. This CDR3 is built from 12 residues. DNA of the CDR3: TGTGCCTGGGGACAGGAAGTGCGTGGCTACACCTTC. Residues: CAWGQEVRGYTF.